The 22 T cell receptor beta chains given below trace back to one sample, sequenced in a study of cytomegalovirus exposure and HLA in healthy donors. PCR involved 60 Vbeta and 13 Jbeta primers. Sequenced by immunoSEQ multiplex PCR; TCRdb stores in-frame clones only, minus some. Of about 160,000 clones in the sample, approximately 80% were seen once. The specimen sequenced was PBMCs. All receptors derive from a male donor in good health and CMV-seropositive.

The chain carries TRBV6-1 and TRBJ1-2; D is ambiguous. Germline CDR1 reads MNHNS; CDR2 reads SASEGT. There are 12 residues in the CDR3. V was shortened by 3 bases and J by 4 bases, with 6 bases between the two germline ends. CDR3 in DNA: TGTGCCAGCAGTGAGGGCCTCTATGGCTACACCTTC. Translating gives CASSEGLYGYTF.

The chain carries TRBV2 and TRBJ1-5; 7 positions agree with TRBD1. The length of the CDR3 is 17 residues. The J segment lost 3 bases and the V segment lost 8 bases, leaving 16 bases of the junction unmatched. CDR1 and CDR2 (germline): SNHLY, FYNNEI. CDR3 sequence: CASFDSEDRAFNQPQHF. CDR3 in DNA: TGTGCCAGCTTTGATTCTGAAGACAGGGCATTCAATCAGCCCCAGCATTTT.

This chain joins TRBV2 and TRBJ1-2; 7 positions agree with TRBD1. Germline values: CDR1 SNHLY, CDR2 FYNNEI. This CDR3 is 12 amino acids long. After removal of 8 bases from V and 6 bases from J, the junction contained 6 bases not matched to a gene. The CDR3 here is CASRGTVNGYTF. For the CDR3, the DNA is TGTGCCAGCCGAGGGACAGTTAATGGCTACACCTTC.

This clone was recorded only once. The V and J genes are TRBV2 and TRBJ1-1; 9 bases map to TRBD1. Germline CDR1 reads SNHLY; CDR2 reads FYNNEI. CDR3 size: 16 residues. The V segment lost 6 bases and the J segment 6 bases; nucleotides outside the gene matches: 14. The CDR3 DNA is TGTGCCAGCAGAGAGCGGACAGGGGCTTGGATCGCTGAAGCTTTCTTT. Its protein product is CASRERTGAWIAEAFF.

This chain joins TRBV30 and TRBJ1-1; 7 bases line up with TRBD1. The CDR3 is 15 amino acids. V lost 1 base and J lost 5; bases outside the gene matches: 10. Germline CDR1 and CDR2: GTSNPN and SVGIG (reference sequence). Here the CDR3 reads CAWSGITDRRTEAFF. CDR3 sequence (DNA): TGTGCCTGGAGTGGAATCACGGACAGGAGGACTGAAGCTTTCTTT. Full variable domain (rest looked up from reference TRBV30 and TRBJ1-1): SQTIHQWPATLVQPVGSPLSLECTVEGTSNPNLYWYRQAAGRGLQLLFYSVGIGQISSEVPQNLSASRPQDRQFILSSKKLLLSDSGFYLCAWSGITDRRTEAFFGQGTRLTVV.

The chain has TRBV7-2 and TRBJ1-3; D gene unclear. The CDR3 spans 13 residues. V was pared by 5 bases and J by 7 bases, with 12 bases between. In germline, CDR1 is SGHTA, CDR2 FQGNSA. CDR3 bases: TGTGCCAGCAGCCTACGCGACACGAACACCATATATTTT. This encodes CASSLRDTNTIYF.

A remark on this clone: Sequence at one end of the junction differs from germline and may be a read error. The rearrangement joins TRBV7-9 to TRBJ1-2; perhaps TRBD1 as D (6 bases). There are 15 residues in the CDR3. CDR1 and CDR2 from the germline V gene are SEHNR and FQNEAQ (reference sequence). The CDR3: CSSSLEGGAGYGYTF. CDR3 nucleotides: TGTTCCAGCAGCTTAGAGGGGGGGGCGGGATACGGCTACACCTTC.

The rearrangement uses TRBV28 and TRBJ1-1; tentative D call: TRBD1 (6 bases). The ends were cut back, 5 bases at V and 2 bases at J, with 12 bases in the middle. Germline V gene data show CDR1 as MDHEN and CDR2 as SYDVKM. The CDR3 is 14 amino acids. The CDR3 is CASSMRQVNTEAFF. The CDR3, as DNA: TGTGCCAGCAGTATGCGACAGGTAAACACTGAAGCTTTCTTT.

The chain uses TRBV6-4 and TRBJ1-1; D perhaps matches TRBD1 (6 bases). V shed 6 bases and J shed 1 base, with 15 bases lying between them. This CDR3 is 15 amino acids long. Germline assignment: CDR1 MRHNA and CDR2 SNTAGT. CDR3 nucleotide sequence: TGTGCCAGCAGCCTAAATGGGGGACAGAACACTGAAGCTTTCTTT. Amino acid sequence: CASSLNGGQNTEAFF.

This rearrangement joins TRBV28 to TRBJ2-7; tentatively, D is TRBD2 (5 bases). This CDR3 has 11 amino acids. Trimming cost V 2 bases and J 7 bases, with 6 bases left between them. Germline V lookup: CDR1 MDHEN, CDR2 SYDVKM. CDR3 in amino acids: CASSLEREQYF. CDR3 sequence (DNA): TGTGCCAGCAGTTTAGAGCGGGAGCAGTACTTC.

The chain links TRBV11-3 to TRBJ2-2; TRBD1 is a possible D gene (5 bases). The germline V gene has CDR1 SGHNT and CDR2 YENEEA. This CDR3 spans 18 amino acids. The V and J ends lost 0 bases and 1 base respectively, with 15 bases between them. The CDR3 spells CASSLDKIRQKNTGELFF. The CDR3 DNA sequence: TGTGCCAGCAGCTTAGATAAGATTAGACAGAAGAACACCGGGGAGCTGTTTTTT.

The chain is built from TRBV29-1 and TRBJ1-1; possibly TRBD1 for D (6 bases). The germline V and J ends were trimmed by 3 bases and 3 bases, with 14 bases remaining between them. From germline, CDR1 is SQVTM and CDR2 ANQGSEA. This CDR3 is built from 14 residues. The DNA for the CDR3 is TGCAGCGTTGAGCCTCAGGGGCGAGACACTGAAGCTTTCTTT. The encoded protein is CSVEPQGRDTEAFF.

This chain joins TRBV5-5 and TRBJ1-2; D remains ambiguous. V lost 4 bases and J lost 8, with 12 bases in between. The germline V gene encodes CDR1 SGHKS and CDR2 YYEKEE (reference sequence). The CDR3 is 12 residues long. CDR3 nucleotides: TGTGCCAGCAGCAGCAGACATTCGGGCTACACCTTC. Encoded protein: CASSSRHSGYTF. The entire variable domain, with the rest obtained from reference TRBV5-5 and TRBJ1-2, is as follows: DAGVTQSPTHLIKTRGQQVTLRCSPISGHKSVSWYQQVLGQGPQFIFQYYEKEERGRGNFPDRFSARQFPNYSSELNVNALLLGDSALYLCASSSRHSGYTFGSGTRLTVV.

This clone was seen only a few times. The V gene is TRBV11-3, the J gene TRBJ2-7, with TRBD2 as a possible D gene (7 bases). Trimming pared 5 bases from V and 0 bases from J, leaving 17 bases between. Germline V gene data show CDR1 as SGHNT and CDR2 as YENEEA. The CDR3 has 16 residues. CDR3 DNA sequence: TGTGCCAGCAGCGGGAGGGCGGCAGGGGACTCCTACGAGCAGTACTTC. Translation: CASSGRAAGDSYEQYF.

This clone was seen once. The V gene is TRBV7-2, the J gene TRBJ2-7; 8 bases match TRBD1. Germline values: CDR1 SGHTA, CDR2 FQGNSA. This CDR3 contains 14 residues. The ends lost 3 bases at V and 6 bases at J; junction bases unmatched: 7. CDR3 sequence: CASSLTGAGLEQYF. CDR3 nucleotides: TGTGCCAGCAGCTTGACAGGGGCAGGACTCGAGCAGTACTTC.

This chain connects TRBV5-1 to TRBJ2-2; tentative D call: TRBD1 (5 bases). CDR3 length: 15 residues. The V gene lost 4 bases and the J gene lost 5 bases, with 15 bases spanning the gap. Germline CDR1 and CDR2: SGHRS and YFSETQ. The CDR3 sequence: CASSPDRTITGELFF. Here the CDR3 DNA reads TGCGCCAGCAGCCCCGATCGGACAATTACCGGGGAGCTGTTTTTT.

The chain combines TRBV7-9 with TRBJ2-5; a possible D gene is TRBD2 (5 bases). The CDR3 sequence is 13 residues long. The ends were cut back, 5 bases at V and 5 bases at J, with 12 bases in the middle. Germline CDR1 SEHNR, CDR2 FQNEAQ (reference sequence). The CDR3 coding sequence is TGTGCCAGCAGCCCGGGGATTGTGGAGACCCAGTACTTC. Its protein product is CASSPGIVETQYF.

V usage is TRBV5-1 and J usage is TRBJ1-5; 9 bases agree with TRBD1. In germline, CDR1 is SGHRS, CDR2 YFSETQ. After removal of 7 bases from V and 7 bases from J, the junction contained 9 bases not matched to a gene. There are 14 residues in the CDR3. CDR3 sequence reads: CASSGTGGGQPQHF. The DNA for the CDR3 is TGCGCCAGCTCGGGTACAGGGGGCGGCCAGCCCCAGCATTTT.

The V gene is TRBV27, the J gene TRBJ2-1, with 9 bases identical to TRBD2. V lost 5 bases and J lost 5; bases outside the gene matches: 13. The CDR3 contains 17 residues. Germline loops: CDR1 MNHEY, CDR2 SMNVEV (reference sequence). For the CDR3, the DNA is TGTGCCAGCAGTGCCCGACTAGCGGCAGCTAGGGACAATGAGCAGTTCTTC. Protein sequence: CASSARLAAARDNEQFF.

The J gene is TRBJ2-3, the V gene TRBV9; 11 nucleotides line up with TRBD2. V lost 3 bases to trimming and J lost 3 bases; unmatched junction nucleotides: 6. Germline V gene sequence: CDR1 SGDLS, CDR2 YYNGEE. The CDR3 sequence is 16 residues long. The CDR3: CASSEPASGRTDTQYF. CDR3 DNA: TGTGCCAGCAGCGAGCCCGCTAGCGGGAGGACAGATACGCAGTATTTT.

The chain links TRBV5-4 to TRBJ1-2; a possible D gene is TRBD1 (6 bases). This CDR3 is 16 amino acids long. V was pared by 0 bases and J by 8 bases, with 20 bases between. The germline V gene encodes CDR1 SGHNT and CDR2 YYREEE (reference sequence). The CDR3 region has the DNA TGTGCCAGCAGCTTGGCTGGACAGCGCGATCGGCGGGGCTACACCTTC. Its protein product is CASSLAGQRDRRGYTF.

This clone has just a few counts. CDR3 in amino acids: CASSRALAGVGIQYF. The CDR3 coding sequence is TGTGCCAGCAGTAGGGCTCTAGCGGGAGTGGGCATTCAGTACTTC. V usage is TRBV11-2 and J usage is TRBJ2-4, with 10 nucleotides matching TRBD2. The V and J ends lost 6 bases and 9 bases, in that order; junction bases with no gene match: 11. The germline gives CDR1 SGHAT, CDR2 FQNNGV. This CDR3 is built from 15 residues.